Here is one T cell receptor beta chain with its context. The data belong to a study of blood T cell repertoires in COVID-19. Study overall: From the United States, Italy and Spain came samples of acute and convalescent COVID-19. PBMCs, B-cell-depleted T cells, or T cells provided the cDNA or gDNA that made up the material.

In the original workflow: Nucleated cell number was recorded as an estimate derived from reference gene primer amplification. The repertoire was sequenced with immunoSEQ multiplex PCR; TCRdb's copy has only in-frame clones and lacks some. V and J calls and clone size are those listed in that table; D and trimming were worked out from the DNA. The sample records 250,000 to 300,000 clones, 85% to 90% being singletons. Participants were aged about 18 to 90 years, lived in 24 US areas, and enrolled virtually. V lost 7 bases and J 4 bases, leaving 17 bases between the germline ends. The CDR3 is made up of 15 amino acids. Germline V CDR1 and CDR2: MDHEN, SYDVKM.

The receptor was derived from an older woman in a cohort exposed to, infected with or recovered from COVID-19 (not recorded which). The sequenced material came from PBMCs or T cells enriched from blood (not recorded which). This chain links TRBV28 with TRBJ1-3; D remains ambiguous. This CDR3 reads CASTFEDLSGNTIYF. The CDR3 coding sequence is TGTGCCAGCACCTTCGAGGATCTCTCCGGAAACACCATATATTTT.